The rows below give T cell receptor beta chains drawn from one sample of a study of PD-1 blockade in classical Hodgkin lymphoma. TCRdb's table, derived via immunoSEQ multiplex PCR, lists solely in-frame clones and lacks some. Of just over 20,000 clones listed, around three quarters are singletons. The material sequenced was peripheral blood mononuclear cells (PBMCs), taken before the fourth cycle of nivolumab. These receptors were taken from a human donor with classical Hodgkin lymphoma. The CDR3 runs from the conserved cysteine through the conserved F or W. A D gene is named only where the DNA matches it firmly. Expanded clones are given a class, and other clones once, few, many or no size at all.

V gene	clone size	J gene	D gene	CDR3 DNA	CDR3 protein
TRBV5-1	NA	TRBJ2-1	TRBD1	TGCGCCAGCAGCTTCGGACAGGCTGGCTCCTACAATGAGCAGTTCTTC	CASSFGQAGSYNEQFF
TRBV7-9	NA	TRBJ2-1	NA	TGTGCCAGCAGCGACCCACCGGACAGATCGGGGGAGAATGAGCAGTTCTTC	CASSDPPDRSGENEQFF
TRBV2	NA	TRBJ2-7	TRBD2	TGTGCCAGCCTGGGGACTAGCGGGAGGGAGGAGCAGTACTTC	CASLGTSGREEQYF
TRBV6-1	few	TRBJ1-3	NA	TGTGCCAGCAGTGAACTAACGATAAGCTCTGGAAACACCATATATTTT	CASSELTISSGNTIYF
TRBV10-3	NA	TRBJ2-1	NA	TGTGCCACCCTCCAGCCCTACAATGAGCAGTTCTTC	CATLQPYNEQFF
TRBV2	NA	TRBJ1-1	NA	TGTGCCAGCAGTGAGGCCCTGATGGCTTTCTTT	CASSEALMAFF
TRBV18	NA	TRBJ1-3	NA	TGTGCCAGCTCACAGGGCGGGCAGTACTCTGGAAACACCATATATTTT	CASSQGGQYSGNTIYF
TRBV19	few	TRBJ1-1	NA	TGTGCCAGTAGTGCAGGCCAGACTGAAGCTTTCTTT	CASSAGQTEAFF
TRBV28	once	TRBJ2-7	NA	TGTGCCAGCAGATTCAGCGGATTAGAGCAGTACTTC	CASRFSGLEQYF
TRBV19	NA	TRBJ2-1	NA	TGTGCCAGTAGTATTTCGAACAACAATGAGCAGTTCTTC	CASSISNNNEQFF
TRBV6-5	few	TRBJ2-2	NA	TGTGCCAGCAGTTACGTCGTGACGGCGAACACCGGGGAGCTGTTTTTT	CASSYVVTANTGELFF
TRBV5-4	once	TRBJ2-7	TRBD1	TGTGCCAGCAGCGTGACCGGGACAGCCTACTACTACGAGCAGTACTTC	CASSVTGTAYYYEQYF
TRBV19	NA	TRBJ1-1	NA	TGTGCCAGTAGTATAGGTTTTACGGGTGGGGTTGGCACTGAAGCTTTCTTT	CASSIGFTGGVGTEAFF
TRBV12-5	NA	TRBJ2-7	TRBD2	TGTGCTAGTGGTTTGGTACCGGGACTAGCGGGGCCTACGTTGGAGCAGTACTTC	CASGLVPGLAGPTLEQYF
TRBV11-1	NA	TRBJ2-4	NA	TGTGCCAGCTTCCGGTGGGCCAAAAACATTCAGTACTTC	CASFRWAKNIQYF
TRBV19	NA	TRBJ2-1	TRBD2	TGTGCCAGTAGTAGAGCCCTAGCGGGAGGGGCGGATGAGCAGTTCTTC	CASSRALAGGADEQFF
TRBV27	NA	TRBJ2-1	TRBD2	TGTGCCAGCAGTACCTCCACCGGGACTACCTACAATGAGCAGTTCTTC	CASSTSTGTTYNEQFF
TRBV27	NA	TRBJ1-1	TRBD1	TGTGCCAGCAGTTTAGACAGGGGGCAGAGCACTGAAGCTTTCTTT	CASSLDRGQSTEAFF
TRBV5-5	NA	TRBJ2-3	NA	TGTGCCAGCAACCCGGCGGGATCCAGGGATACGCAGTATTTT	CASNPAGSRDTQYF
TRBV19	NA	TRBJ2-1	TRBD2	TGTGCCAGTAGTATTAGTCTAGCGGGAGGGAATGAGCAGTTCTTC	CASSISLAGGNEQFF
TRBV6-9	NA	TRBJ1-3	TRBD1	TGTGCCAGCAGCGACAGGGGGTTCACCATATATTTT	CASSDRGFTIYF
TRBV4-1	NA	TRBJ2-1	TRBD2	TGCGCCAGCAGCCCTAGCGGGGCCTACAATGAGCAGTTCTTC	CASSPSGAYNEQFF
TRBV10-2	NA	TRBJ1-4	TRBD1	TGCGCCGTAGGACAGGGGGCGGCTAATGAAAAACTGTTTTTT	CAVGQGAANEKLFF
TRBV10-1	medium-sized	TRBJ2-7	NA	TGCGCCAGCAGTGAGGGTGGCGCCTCCTACGAGCAGTACTTC	CASSEGGASYEQYF
TRBV7-2	NA	TRBJ2-1	TRBD2	TGTGCCAGCAGCGAGCGGGGGGGCAACGAACGACACAATGAGCAGTTCTTC	CASSERGGNERHNEQFF
TRBV6-1	NA	TRBJ2-7	NA	TGTGCCAGCAGTGAAGCGACCGGGGGCCGGGACGAGCAGTACTTC	CASSEATGGRDEQYF
TRBV4-1	NA	TRBJ2-2	NA	TGCGCCAGCAGCCAAGTCCCGTCGAGGGCGAACACCGGGGAGCTGTTTTTT	CASSQVPSRANTGELFF
TRBV5-1	once	TRBJ2-6	NA	TGCGCCAGCAGCTTATCAGGCCTCTCTGGGGCCAACGTCCTGACTTTC	CASSLSGLSGANVLTF
TRBV18	once	TRBJ1-1	NA	TGTGCCAGCTCACCACCCCGGACAGCAATGAACACTGAAGCTTTCTTT	CASSPPRTAMNTEAFF
TRBV19	NA	TRBJ2-3	TRBD2	TGTGCCAGTACCCCAAAAGCGGGAGCTAGCACAGATACGCAGTATTTT	CASTPKAGASTDTQYF
TRBV5-1	NA	TRBJ2-7	NA	TGCGCCAGCAGCTTGGTAGGGTACGAGCAGTACTTC	CASSLVGYEQYF
TRBV27	NA	TRBJ2-3	NA	TGTGCCAGCAGTTTTTGGGCGGGCCAAGATACGCAGTATTTT	CASSFWAGQDTQYF
TRBV5-1	NA	TRBJ2-1	TRBD2	TGCGCCAGCAGCTTGGAGGGACTAGCGCTAAGTCATTATGAGCAGTTCTTC	CASSLEGLALSHYEQFF
TRBV2	NA	TRBJ2-7	NA	TGTGCCAGCAGTGATTGGGACAACTCCTACGAGCAGTACTTC	CASSDWDNSYEQYF
TRBV10-3	NA	TRBJ2-1	TRBD2	TGTGCCATAGGACCGTCCGGTTTTGGTAGCGGGAGTGGTGAGCAGTTCTTC	CAIGPSGFGSGSGEQFF
TRBV5-1	NA	TRBJ2-6	NA	TGCGCCAGCAGCGGTTCACAAAGTCGGGCCAACGTCCTGACTTTC	CASSGSQSRANVLTF
TRBV2	NA	TRBJ1-2	NA	TGTGCCAACAACCTTGAGGGGAGATATGGCTACACCTTC	CANNLEGRYGYTF
TRBV9	NA	TRBJ1-3	TRBD1	TGTGCCAGCAGCGTTACAGGGGCCGCCTCTGGAAACACCATATATTTT	CASSVTGAASGNTIYF
TRBV7-6	NA	TRBJ2-7	NA	TGTGCCAGCAGCATCGTTGGAGGGTCCTACGAGCAGTACTTC	CASSIVGGSYEQYF
TRBV28	NA	TRBJ2-7	NA	TGTGCCAGCAGATACGGGAGTTACGAGCAGTACTTC	CASRYGSYEQYF
TRBV25-1	NA	TRBJ1-2	TRBD1	TGTGCCAGCAGTGACTCCGGGACAGGCTCCTATGGCTACACCTTC	CASSDSGTGSYGYTF
TRBV10-2	NA	TRBJ2-7	NA	TGCGCCAGCAGTGAGACCCTAGAAGGGGTCTACGAGCAGTACTTC	CASSETLEGVYEQYF